Sequencing of this T cell receptor beta chain was carried out in a study of blood T cells in healthy people across ages. Findings and caveats of the study: Expanded clonotype shifts may have been confounded, as the donors had an unknown CMV status.

Details on this clonotype: Its cognate antigen is unknown.

It was with a sample-barcoded 5' primer and a J-beta primer mix that a second PCR of about 7 to 12 cycles was run. All cDNA molecules were each tagged by a template-switch adaptor with 12 random nucleotides. Every sample returned 3 million or more CDR3-containing paired-end reads. TCRdb redid the calling of the 5' RACE reads with MiXCR, one entry per CDR3 protein. This sample has more than 800,000 distinct CDR3 sequences, with around 28% found just once. CDR3 length: 15 amino acids. The germline V gene encodes CDR1 SGDLS and CDR2 YYNGEE. V dropped 3 bases and J dropped 5; count of bases not matched to a gene: 5.

V gene TRBV9 combines with J gene TRBJ2-5; 12 bases match TRBD1. Sequencing was performed on blood. This TCR derives from a woman aged 80 or over in good health. CDR3 region: CASSGDRGLRETQYF. The CDR3 nucleotides are TGTGCCAGCAGCGGGGACAGGGGGCTGCGGGAGACCCAGTACTTC.